The clone carrying this T cell receptor (beta chain) was seen many times. No antigen is known for it. Fresh peripheral blood, 10 ml, was the source of the PBMCs. This entry comes from a study of T cells in Graves' hyperthyroidism and ophthalmopathy. Notes on the study in general: Most clonotypes expanded in thyroid above 0.001 were likewise present in blood. Separating ophthalmopathy from stable hyperthyroidism was achieved by a 13 V-J model.

The germline V gene has CDR1 MNHNS and CDR2 SASEGT. V lost 7 bases, J lost 7 bases, and 11 bases lay in between. The CDR3 extends over 12 amino acids. The CDR3 regions of TCR beta were amplified from RNA transcripts. A first-round RT-PCR of the TCR CDR3 used the HTBI primer set. TCRdb called the multiplex PCR reads again in MiXCR, with one record for every CDR3 protein. Seen here are 380,000 or so distinct CDR3 sequences, about 20% observed once, and the top ten hold around 3.4%. This clonotype originated in a young woman with Graves' hyperthyroidism. The rearrangement joins TRBV6-1 to TRBJ1-5; unclear D gene. Sequenced input: blood. The CDR3: CASNVYGQPQHF. The CDR3 DNA reads as TGTGCCAGCAACGTGTATGGCCAGCCCCAGCATTTT.